The next 30 T cell receptor beta chains were all read from a single sample in a study of regulatory T cells in long-lasting Graves disease. Time point defined: newly diagnosed GD, antithyroid drugs for less than 3 months. Isolated PBMC RNA provided the starting material for the TCR library. TCR beta libraries were built with iRepertoire HTBI primers and Arm-PCR of CDR3 regions. MiXCR, run by TCRdb on the multiplex PCR reads, gives a single entry per CDR3 protein. The sample lists roughly 610,000 distinct CDR3 sequences; 16% were seen once. The same sample was also studied in work on T cells in Graves' hyperthyroidism and ophthalmopathy.

This sample comprised peripheral blood mononuclear cells (PBMCs), obtained at new diagnosis, from a patient treated with antithyroid drugs. Every receptor here comes from a man aged 18 to 29 with Graves disease.

The chain carries TRBV4-2 and TRBJ2-3; D remains ambiguous. CDR3 length: 16 amino acids. With 0 bases removed from V and 1 base from J, the gap between germline ends came to 11 bases. CDR1 and CDR2 from the germline V gene are LGHNA and YNFKEQ. This CDR3 reads CASSQDPSWGTDTQYF. CDR3 nucleotides: TGTGCCAGCAGCCAAGATCCCTCCTGGGGCACAGATACGCAGTATTTT.

This clonotype has ten or more counts. The CDR3 region has the DNA TGCGCCAGCAGCTTGGGCCCAGGGTTGGGCTACGAGCAGTACTTC. Protein product: CASSLGPGLGYEQYF. The J gene is TRBJ2-7, the V gene TRBV5-1; D possibly corresponds to TRBD1 (5 bases). Germline-derived CDR1 and CDR2 are SGHRS and YFSETQ. The germline V and J ends were trimmed by 0 bases and 3 bases, with 13 bases remaining between them. The CDR3 has 15 residues.

This clonotype was picked up a small number of times. The chain links TRBV18 to TRBJ1-2, with 12 positions matching TRBD1. The junction had 1 base not matched to a gene; V was cut back by 5 bases and J by 3 bases. Germline V gene sequence: CDR1 KGHSH, CDR2 LQKENI. This CDR3 spans 14 amino acids. CDR3 in amino acids: CASSGTGGDYGYTF. The CDR3, as DNA: TGTGCCAGCTCAGGGACAGGGGGCGACTATGGCTACACCTTC.

The chain is built from TRBV6-5 and TRBJ2-1; 9 bases match TRBD2. V shed 0 bases and J 2 bases; nucleotides not matched to a gene: 5. Germline V gives CDR1 MNHEY, CDR2 SVGAGI. This CDR3 has 17 amino acids. For the CDR3, the DNA is TGTGCCAGCAGTTACTCCCTAGCGGGAACCCCCTACAATGAGCAGTTCTTC. Translated, it gives CASSYSLAGTPYNEQFF.

This clonotype was counted at least ten times. V and J are TRBV10-3 and TRBJ2-3; 9 bases align to TRBD2. Trimming cost V 6 bases and J 0 bases; bases outside gene matches: 7. Germline-derived CDR1 and CDR2 are ENHRY and SYGVKD. The CDR3 runs 16 residues. The CDR3 here is CAISLGAGGSTDTQYF. As DNA, the CDR3 is TGTGCCATCAGCCTAGGAGCGGGAGGAAGCACAGATACGCAGTATTTT.

The CDR3 here is CASKGFSAGGPYEQYF. In DNA, the CDR3 is TGCGCCAGCAAAGGGTTTTCTGCGGGAGGGCCCTACGAGCAGTACTTC. The chain has TRBV10-2 and TRBJ2-7; TRBD2 matches at 9 bases. V trimming: 7 bases; J trimming: 2 bases; junction bases outside the gene matches: 12. In germline, CDR1 is WSHSY, CDR2 SAAADI. The CDR3 covers 16 residues.

This clonotype was recorded at least ten times. This chain uses TRBV9 with TRBJ2-3; D might be TRBD1 (6 bases). The CDR3 spans 15 residues. The ends were cut back, 6 bases at V and 0 bases at J, with 14 bases in the middle. Germline CDR1 reads SGDLS; CDR2 reads YYNGEE. Here the CDR3 reads CASTLTGSSTDTQYF. CDR3 nucleotide sequence: TGTGCCAGCACCCTGACAGGCTCTAGCACAGATACGCAGTATTTT.

The chain carries TRBV7-8 and TRBJ1-4, with D possibly TRBD1 on 6 matching bases. The CDR3 contains 14 residues. CDR1 SGHVS and CDR2 FQNEAQ come from the germline V gene. V lost 5 bases to trimming and J lost 7 bases, with 14 bases between them. Written as DNA, the CDR3 is TGTGCCAGCAGCCCGAAGGGGGTGGGTGAAAAACTGTTTTTT. This encodes CASSPKGVGEKLFF.

This clonotype has just a few counts. The chain couples TRBV30 to TRBJ2-2; no reliable D call. V gave up 3 bases and J gave up 7 bases, with 9 bases separating them. There are 12 residues in the CDR3. Looked up from germline, CDR1 is GTSNPN and CDR2 is SVGIG (reference sequence). The CDR3 bases are TGTGCCTGGAGATACGGAGTCGGGGAGCTGTTTTTT. It translates to CAWRYGVGELFF. Looking up the rest from reference TRBV30 and TRBJ2-2 gives the full variable domain: SQTIHQWPATLVQPVGSPLSLECTVEGTSNPNLYWYRQAAGRGLQLLFYSVGIGQISSEVPQNLSASRPQDRQFILSSKKLLLSDSGFYLCAWRYGVGELFFGEGSRLTVL.

This clonotype was seen repeatedly, ten times or more. The rearrangement joins TRBV28 to TRBJ1-2; the D gene is possibly TRBD1 (6 bases). This CDR3 has 16 amino acids. The V and J ends lost 5 bases and 3 bases respectively, with 19 bases between them. Germline CDR1 reads MDHEN; CDR2 reads SYDVKM. Here the CDR3 reads CASSPRRRTAYYGYTF. The CDR3 coding sequence is TGTGCCAGCAGTCCCCGGCGGAGGACAGCTTACTATGGCTACACCTTC.

In its sample, this clonotype was seen a few times. The CDR3 here is CASSSGGLAGSAETQYF. The CDR3 nucleotides are TGCGCCAGCAGCAGCGGCGGACTAGCGGGTTCAGCCGAGACCCAGTACTTC. V and J are TRBV4-1 and TRBJ2-5, with TRBD2 identical over 11 bases. Germline CDR1 is MGHRA and CDR2 is YSYEKL. The CDR3 runs 17 residues. The V and J ends lost 5 bases and 5 bases, in that order; junction bases with no gene match: 13.

This clonotype appeared many times. No conserved phenylalanine or tryptophan ends this CDR3, so it is likely a read error. The DNA is omitted, as the CDR3 cannot be located on it reliably, and the CDR3 follows TCRdb's listing. The chain links TRBV28 to TRBJ1-1; the DNA was not compared with TRBD1, the D call given in the table. Counting both end residues, the CDR3 totals 13 amino acids. CDR1 is MDHEN and CDR2 is SYDVKM in the germline V gene. The CDR3: CASSLFRGVFPSI.

This rearrangement joins TRBV11-2 to TRBJ1-1; D gene uncertain. The CDR3 loop spans 14 amino acids. The germline V and J ends were trimmed by 3 bases and 1 base, with 9 bases remaining between them. The V gene's germline CDR1 is SGHAT and CDR2 FQNNGV. CDR3 in amino acids: CASSFLGPNTEAFF. The CDR3 DNA reads TGTGCCAGCAGCTTTCTCGGGCCGAACACTGAAGCTTTCTTT.

Of note for this clonotype: Given a much more abundant clone one base away, this may be a read error. The DNA of the CDR3 is TGTGCCGGCAGTTCCACAGGGGGCCGGAAGGTCTACCCCCGGTTGAACACTGAAGCTTTCTTT. Its protein product is CAGSSTGGRKVYPRLNTEAFF. The J gene is TRBJ1-1, the V gene TRBV27; 9 bases map to TRBD1. Germline V CDR1 and CDR2: MNHEY, SMNVEV (reference sequence). The CDR3 loop spans 21 amino acids.

The chain couples TRBV7-9 to TRBJ2-7; 7 bases match TRBD2. V gave up 3 bases and J gave up 1 base; unmatched junction bases: 9. Germline V CDR1 and CDR2: SEHNR, FQNEAQ (reference sequence). This CDR3 is built from 16 residues. As DNA, the CDR3 is TGTGCCAGCAGCTTCTCGCTGGGACTATCATCCTACGAGCAGTACTTC. It translates to CASSFSLGLSSYEQYF.

The table lists this clonotype with many counts. The V and J genes are TRBV20-1 and TRBJ2-3; TRBD2 agrees at 8 bases. In germline, CDR1 is DFQATT, CDR2 SNEGSKA (reference sequence). The J segment lost 4 bases and the V segment lost 6 bases, leaving 6 bases of the junction unmatched. The CDR3 consists of 13 residues. CDR3 nucleotides: TGCAGTGCCCTGGGACTAGAGGCAGATACGCAGTATTTT. Its protein product is CSALGLEADTQYF.

There are many counts of this clonotype. The chain uses TRBV20-1 and TRBJ2-3, with TRBD2 matching 12 bases. The ends lost 6 bases at V and 5 bases at J; junction bases unmatched: 12. The length of the CDR3 is 16 residues. Germline V gene data show CDR1 as DFQATT and CDR2 as SNEGSKA (reference sequence). CDR3 amino acids: CSAYRPGLAGRDTQYF. CDR3 bases: TGCAGTGCGTACCGTCCGGGACTAGCGGGTAGAGATACGCAGTATTTT.

The table lists this clonotype with many counts. The chain joins TRBV20-1 to TRBJ2-1, with 11 bases lining up with TRBD2. The V and J ends lost 6 bases and 5 bases, in that order; junction bases with no gene match: 6. The CDR3 loop spans 14 amino acids. Germline V CDR1 and CDR2: DFQATT, SNEGSKA (reference sequence). CDR3 bases: TGCAGTGCCAGGGGACTAGCGGACAACAATGAGCAGTTCTTC. It is translated as CSARGLADNNEQFF.

This rearrangement joins TRBV10-3 to TRBJ2-2; 7 nucleotides align to TRBD1. V lost 10 bases and J lost 2; bases outside the gene matches: 10. CDR1 ENHRY and CDR2 SYGVKD come from the germline V gene. The CDR3 loop spans 15 amino acids. The chain's CDR3 is CATWTGTDNTGELFF. Here the CDR3 DNA reads TGTGCCACCTGGACGGGGACAGATAACACCGGGGAGCTGTTTTTT.

Only a few counts were recorded for this clonotype. The chain carries TRBV27 and TRBJ1-4, with D perhaps TRBD1 (6 bases). The CDR3 runs to 17 residues. Germline values: CDR1 MNHEY, CDR2 SMNVEV (reference sequence). V dropped 4 bases and J dropped 6 bases, with 21 bases sitting between them. This chain's CDR3 is CASSSISQGGLYEKLFF. In DNA, the CDR3 is TGTGCCAGCAGTTCTATTTCACAGGGTGGGCTTTATGAAAAACTGTTTTTT.

Many counts were recorded for this clonotype. The chain recombines TRBV27 with TRBJ2-5; D is unresolved. The germline V gene encodes CDR1 MNHEY and CDR2 SMNVEV (reference sequence). Trimming removed 3 bases from V and 5 bases from J, with 16 bases in between. This CDR3 comprises 15 residues. In DNA form, the CDR3 reads TGTGCCAGCAGTTTTTCGGGTAGCCCCGGGGAGACCCAGTACTTC. As protein: CASSFSGSPGETQYF.

This clonotype has only a few counts. This sequence joins TRBV3-1 and TRBJ2-7; 7 bases are shared with TRBD2. This CDR3 has 16 residues. CDR1 is LGHDT, CDR2 YNNKEL, per germline (reference sequence). With 3 bases clipped from V and 3 bases from J, the junction kept 11 bases outside the gene matches. CDR3 DNA: TGTGCCAGCAGCCAGCTTCTAGCGGAGGCCCTCTACGAGCAGTACTTC. Protein sequence: CASSQLLAEALYEQYF.

The table lists this clonotype with many counts. The chain combines TRBV12-3 or TRBV12-4 with TRBJ1-4; D gene ambiguous. The CDR3 loop spans 14 amino acids. Trimming pared 1 base from V and 14 bases from J, leaving 17 bases between. CDR3 sequence reads: CASSLGGTPRPLFF. The CDR3 DNA reads TGTGCCAGCAGTTTAGGGGGTACCCCACGGCCCCTGTTTTTT.

This clonotype appeared a few times. The CDR3: CASSPRDTLREQYF. CDR3 nucleotides: TGTGCCAGCTCACCACGGGACACCCTGCGGGAGCAGTACTTC. This chain joins TRBV18 and TRBJ2-7, with D perhaps matching TRBD1 (6 bases). From germline, CDR1 is KGHSH and CDR2 LQKENI. The CDR3 covers 14 residues. V gave up 1 base and J gave up 7 bases, with 14 bases separating them.

This clonotype was seen at least ten times. This chain links TRBV7-9 with TRBJ2-5; D is unresolved. The germline V gene has CDR1 SEHNR and CDR2 FQNEAQ (reference sequence). This CDR3 region has 17 residues. Trimming shortened V by 2 bases and J by 4 bases, and 20 bases separated the two germline ends. The CDR3 sequence is CASSLLHITSSGETQYF. CDR3 coding DNA: TGTGCCAGCAGCTTATTACACATCACATCTTCGGGAGAGACCCAGTACTTC.

The genes are TRBV5-1 and TRBJ2-1; unclear D gene. The germline V and J ends were trimmed by 4 bases and 8 bases, with 16 bases remaining between them. This CDR3 spans 14 amino acids. Germline CDR1 SGHRS, CDR2 YFSETQ. In DNA, the CDR3 is TGCGCCAGCAGCGGCCTAGTCTCCGGCGATGAGCAGTTCTTC. It is translated as CASSGLVSGDEQFF.

The chain is built from TRBV5-1 and TRBJ2-7; D is perhaps TRBD1 or TRBD2 (5 bases each). Germline assignment: CDR1 SGHRS and CDR2 YFSETQ. V lost 4 bases and J 4 bases, leaving 18 bases between the germline ends. The CDR3 covers 15 residues. CDR3 DNA: TGCGCCAGCAGCCCCGGCCGGGGCCGAAATTACGAGCAGTACTTC. Translated: CASSPGRGRNYEQYF. The full variable domain, completed using reference TRBV5-1 and TRBJ2-7, is KAGVTQTPRYLIKTRGQQVTLSCSPISGHRSVSWYQQTPGQGLQFLFEYFSETQRNKGNFPGRFSGRQFSNSRSEMNVSTLELGDSALYLCASSPGRGRNYEQYFGPGTRLTVT.

This clonotype was observed a few times. The chain recombines TRBV11-1 with TRBJ2-7; unclear D gene. V lost 1 base and J 2 bases, leaving 12 bases between the germline ends. The CDR3 runs to 15 residues. Per the germline V gene, CDR1 is SGHAT and CDR2 is FQDESV (reference sequence). The CDR3 region is CASSLDREGAYEQYF. CDR3 sequence (DNA): TGTGCCAGCAGCTTAGACCGAGAAGGCGCCTACGAGCAGTACTTC.

This clonotype was observed many times. V and J are TRBV20-1 and TRBJ2-3; D is uncertain. The ends were cut back, 1 base at V and 1 base at J, with 6 bases in the middle. The germline V gene encodes CDR1 DFQATT and CDR2 SNEGSKA (reference sequence). The CDR3 is 13 residues long. CDR3 protein: CSARVTGTDTQYF. DNA of the CDR3: TGCAGTGCTAGAGTTACGGGCACAGATACGCAGTATTTT.

This clonotype showed up many times. This rearrangement joins TRBV6-9 to TRBJ1-1; 7 nucleotides match TRBD1. This CDR3 is built from 14 residues. After removal of 4 bases from V and 3 bases from J, the junction contained 5 bases not matched to a gene. The germline gives CDR1 MNHGY, CDR2 SVAAGI. The CDR3 DNA reads as TGTGCCAGCAGTTCTGGAAGGGGGCACACTGAAGCTTTCTTT. As protein: CASSSGRGHTEAFF.